The next 24 T cell receptor beta chains were all read from a single sample in a study of blood T cell repertoires in COVID-19. The assay was immunoSEQ multiplex PCR, and TCRdb's table has in-frame clones only and misses some. There are about 71,000 clones in the sample; around 87% occur only once, and 2.5% to 3% lies in the top ten. Source material: peripheral blood. The receptor set was obtained from a man aged 45-60 years with acute or convalescent COVID-19.

J is TRBJ1-5 and V is TRBV3-1 (or the pseudogene TRBV3-2); D possibly corresponds to TRBD1 (5 bases). This CDR3 contains 22 residues. CDR1 LGHDT and CDR2 YNNKEL come from the germline V gene (reference sequence). V was trimmed by 0 bases and J by 2 bases, leaving 29 bases between them. DNA of the CDR3: TGTGCCAGCAGCCAAGATCAGAGCCCCGGCGTGGGGGGGGTACAGGGCAATCAGCCCCAGCATTTT. Its translation: CASSQDQSPGVGGVQGNQPQHF.

The chain links TRBV28 to TRBJ1-5; D not certain. V dropped 2 bases and J dropped 4 bases, with 9 bases sitting between them. Germline V gene sequence: CDR1 MDHEN, CDR2 SYDVKM. The CDR3 contains 14 residues. The CDR3 DNA follows: TGTGCCAGCAGTTTAATACGGCGGAATCAGCCCCAGCATTTT. Translation: CASSLIRRNQPQHF. Full variable domain (remainder filled in from reference TRBV28 and TRBJ1-5): DVKVTQSSRYLVKRTGEKVFLECVQDMDHENMFWYRQDPGLGLRLIYFSYDVKMKEKGDIPEGYSVSREKKERFSLILESASTNQTSMYLCASSLIRRNQPQHFGDGTRLSIL.

The rearrangement links TRBV3-1 (or the pseudogene TRBV3-2) to TRBJ2-5; the D gene is possibly TRBD2 (5 bases). V lost 0 bases, J lost 0 bases, and 14 bases lay in between. Germline V gene lookup returns CDR1 LGHDT and CDR2 YNNKEL (reference sequence). This CDR3 has 17 residues. CDR3 DNA: TGTGCCAGCAGCCAAGACTTAGGCGGGTGGTACCAAGAGACCCAGTACTTC. Protein: CASSQDLGGWYQETQYF.

V gene TRBV14 combines with J gene TRBJ2-5; a possible D gene is TRBD2 (5 bases). The CDR3 spans 16 residues. Germline assignment: CDR1 SGHDN and CDR2 FVKESK. The V and J ends lost 0 bases and 2 bases respectively, with 13 bases between them. CDR3 sequence (DNA): TGTGCCAGCAGCCAAGATTCGCGGGCCCCACAAGAGACCCAGTACTTC. Translating gives CASSQDSRAPQETQYF.

This chain links TRBV28 with TRBJ1-1, with TRBD1 matching over 7 bases. Germline loops: CDR1 MDHEN, CDR2 SYDVKM. Trimming removed 4 bases from V and 7 bases from J; junction bases left unmatched: 9. The CDR3 is 14 amino acids. CDR3 amino acids: CASSSRDRLIEAFF. DNA for the CDR3: TGTGCCAGCAGTTCGCGGGACAGATTAATTGAAGCTTTCTTT.

The gene calls are TRBV18 and TRBJ1-6, with 7 positions matching TRBD1. CDR1 is KGHSH, CDR2 LQKENI, per germline. The CDR3 totals 16 residues. The junction had 11 bases not matched to a gene; V was cut back by 5 bases and J by 7 bases. This CDR3 reads CASSEDRRAKNSPLHF. The CDR3 bases are TGTGCCAGCTCAGAGGACAGGAGGGCTAAAAATTCACCCCTCCACTTT.

V gene TRBV11-3 combines with J gene TRBJ2-3; 8 bases line up with TRBD1. This CDR3 spans 15 amino acids. CDR1 and CDR2 (germline): SGHNT, YENEEA. V shed 5 bases, J shed 5 bases, and the junction held 9 bases outside the gene matches. The CDR3 spells CASSRGQGAGDTQYF. CDR3 nucleotide sequence: TGTGCCAGCAGCCGGGGTCAGGGGGCCGGAGATACGCAGTATTTT.

The CDR3 here is CASSLFGQTRYSNQPQHF. The CDR3 DNA reads TGTGCCAGCAGTTTATTCGGACAGACCAGGTATAGCAATCAGCCCCAGCATTTT. This rearrangement joins TRBV27 to TRBJ1-5, with D tentatively TRBD1 (6 bases). The CDR3 has 18 amino acids. Germline V gene data show CDR1 as MNHEY and CDR2 as SMNVEV (reference sequence). Trimming shortened V by 1 base and J by 0 bases, and 16 bases separated the two germline ends.

This chain links TRBV10-1 with TRBJ2-7; TRBD1 matches at 7 bases. CDR3 size: 14 residues. V shed 4 bases and J 0 bases; nucleotides not matched to a gene: 3. Germline-derived CDR1 and CDR2 are WNHNN and SYGVQD (reference sequence). CDR3 bases: TGCGCCAGCAGTGGGACAGGCCTCTCCTACGAGCAGTACGTC. The encoded protein is CASSGTGLSYEQYV.

This clone has a single count. This sequence joins TRBV20-1 and TRBJ1-6, with D unresolved. Trimming pared 3 bases from V and 7 bases from J, leaving 16 bases between. Germline V gene sequence: CDR1 DFQATT, CDR2 SNEGSKA (reference sequence). The CDR3 runs to 15 residues. CDR3 sequence reads: CSASPSGLRNSPLHF. CDR3 DNA: TGCAGTGCTAGTCCGTCAGGACTTAGGAATTCACCCCTCCACTTT.

The J gene is TRBJ1-2, the V gene TRBV28; 9 bases match TRBD1. CDR1 MDHEN and CDR2 SYDVKM come from the germline V gene. This CDR3 is 19 amino acids long. J lost 4 bases, V lost 1 base, and 16 bases had no gene match. The CDR3 DNA reads as TGTGCCAGCAGTTTATTTGGCCGCTGGGGGACAGGGAGCAGCTATGGCTACACCTTC. Protein: CASSLFGRWGTGSSYGYTF.

The CDR3 bases are TGTGCCAGCAGCCTTACCCTAACAGGGGACTATGGCTACACCTTC. Residues: CASSLTLTGDYGYTF. The genes are TRBV5-5 and TRBJ1-2; 7 bases agree with TRBD1. This CDR3 comprises 15 residues. Unmatched junction bases numbered 9, after V lost 4 bases and J lost 3 bases. Germline assignment: CDR1 SGHKS and CDR2 YYEKEE (reference sequence).

The chain has TRBV5-1 and TRBJ2-3; 8 nucleotides agree with TRBD2. The CDR3 is 16 residues long. Germline-derived CDR1 and CDR2 are SGHRS and YFSETQ. The trim removed 4 bases at V and 1 base at J, leaving 8 bases unmatched. The CDR3 here is CASSGLLAGGTDTQYF. The CDR3 bases are TGCGCCAGCAGCGGCCTCCTAGCGGGCGGCACAGATACGCAGTATTTT.

The V call is TRBV7-9, the J call TRBJ2-2; D remains unclear. From germline, CDR1 is SEHNR and CDR2 FQNEAQ (reference sequence). The CDR3 spans 13 residues. V lost 3 bases and J lost 4, with 6 bases in between. Here the CDR3 DNA reads TGTGCCAGCAGCTTTTTTAGCACCGGGGAGCTGTTTTTT. This sequence encodes CASSFFSTGELFF. The whole variable domain, filled in from reference TRBV7-9 and TRBJ2-2, reads DTGVSQNPRHKITKRGQNVTFRCDPISEHNRLYWYRQTLGQGPEFLTYFQNEAQLEKSRLLSDRFSAERPKGSFSTLEIQRTEQGDSAMYLCASSFFSTGELFFGEGSRLTVL.

This rearrangement joins TRBV28 to TRBJ1-6; the D gene is possibly TRBD1 (6 bases). V was pared by 5 bases and J by 0 bases, with 8 bases between. Germline V gene sequence: CDR1 MDHEN, CDR2 SYDVKM. This CDR3 has 15 residues. CDR3 coding DNA: TGTGCCAGCAGTCCGGACAGCTCCTATAATTCACCCCTCCACTTT. Its protein is CASSPDSSYNSPLHF. The full variable domain, in which reference TRBV28 and TRBJ1-6 provide the parts outside the CDR3, is DVKVTQSSRYLVKRTGEKVFLECVQDMDHENMFWYRQDPGLGLRLIYFSYDVKMKEKGDIPEGYSVSREKKERFSLILESASTNQTSMYLCASSPDSSYNSPLHFGNGTRLTVT.

CDR3 in amino acids: CASSLRVSYEQYF. DNA of the CDR3: TGTGCCAGCAGTTTACGGGTGTCCTACGAGCAGTACTTC. J is TRBJ2-7 and V is TRBV12-3 or TRBV12-4; no firm D call. The CDR3 contains 13 residues. The V end was cut by 2 bases, the J end by 1 base, with 6 bases between.

The V and J genes are TRBV28 and TRBJ2-2; 10 bases match TRBD2. This CDR3 has 16 residues. Germline values: CDR1 MDHEN, CDR2 SYDVKM. V gave up 6 bases and J gave up 5 bases; unmatched junction bases: 9. The CDR3 loop reads CASSLPGTSVTGELFF. The DNA of the CDR3 is TGTGCCAGCAGCCTCCCCGGGACTAGCGTTACCGGGGAGCTGTTTTTT.

The V call is TRBV9, the J call TRBJ1-6; 9 bases align to TRBD1. V gave up 0 bases and J gave up 8 bases; unmatched junction bases: 0. In germline, CDR1 is SGDLS, CDR2 YYNGEE. This CDR3 has 14 amino acids. The CDR3 protein is CASSVGDRDSPLHF. In nucleotides, the CDR3 is TGTGCCAGCAGCGTAGGGGACAGGGATTCACCCCTCCACTTT.

V is TRBV19 and J is TRBJ1-5; D is undetermined. This CDR3 contains 17 residues. Germline-derived CDR1 and CDR2 are LNHDA and SQIVND (reference sequence). Trimming removed 1 base from V and 6 bases from J, with 19 bases in between. The DNA for the CDR3 is TGTGCCAGTAGTATAGCCCAGCGAGTAGGATTGGGTCAGCCCCAGCATTTT. This gives the protein CASSIAQRVGLGQPQHF.

The rearrangement links TRBV7-8 to TRBJ2-2, with D maybe TRBD1 (6 bases). The CDR3 runs 13 residues. Germline V gene sequence: CDR1 SGHVS, CDR2 FQNEAQ. Trimming stripped 4 bases from V and 7 bases from J, with 10 bases between. CDR3 loop: CASSSIQGGELFF. CDR3 bases: TGTGCCAGCAGCTCAATACAGGGCGGGGAGCTGTTTTTT.

This clone is labeled medium-sized (0.01 to 0.1%). This sequence joins TRBV5-6 and TRBJ1-5; TRBD1 might be the D (5 bases). V was pared by 2 bases and J by 6 bases, with 6 bases between. CDR1 and CDR2 from the germline V gene are SGHDT and YYEEEE. CDR3 size: 12 residues. The CDR3 DNA reads TGTGCCAGCAGCTTTAGGGGTCAGCCCCAGCATTTT. It specifies CASSFRGQPQHF.

The genes are TRBV7-9 and TRBJ2-3; D gene uncertain. This CDR3 has 15 residues. CDR1 and CDR2 from the germline V gene are SEHNR and FQNEAQ (reference sequence). V lost 1 base and J lost 1, with 9 bases in between. Here the CDR3 DNA reads TGTGCCAGCAGCTTAGGAGTCTTTGGCACAGATACGCAGTATTTT. Amino acid sequence: CASSLGVFGTDTQYF.

This chain uses TRBV30 with TRBJ2-7; 9 bases map to TRBD1. The junction had 6 bases not matched to a gene; V was cut back by 2 bases and J by 4 bases. CDR1 and CDR2 from the germline V gene are GTSNPN and SVGIG (reference sequence). The CDR3 has 14 residues. The CDR3 sequence: CAWSFGQGIYEQYF. The CDR3 coding sequence is TGTGCCTGGAGTTTTGGACAGGGGATTTACGAGCAGTACTTC.

This chain links TRBV6-2 or TRBV6-3 with TRBJ1-2, with a possible D match to TRBD1 (6 bases). The CDR3 loop spans 15 amino acids. CDR1 is MNHEY and CDR2 is SVGEGT in the germline V gene. Between the trimmed V and J ends, which lost 2 bases and 4 bases, there was a span of 14 bases. As DNA, the CDR3 is TGTGCCAGCAGTTACGCCTGGGACAACCCCTATGGCTACACCTTC. This translates into CASSYAWDNPYGYTF.